A selection of T cell receptor beta chains follows, all from one sample in a study of cytomegalovirus exposure and HLA in healthy donors. Some clones are missing from TCRdb's copy, which holds only in-frame ones; the method was immunoSEQ multiplex PCR. The sample has 330,000 or so clones, 70% to 90% seen once. Sequencing was done on a sample of PBMCs. The receptors derive from a woman aged 18-35 years in good health and CMV-seronegative. CDR3s include the opening cysteine and the closing phenylalanine or tryptophan. Each record gives: D gene, clone size, J gene, V gene, CDR3 DNA, CDR3 protein. D genes are given only for firm matches. Part of the rows lack a size; the others show once, few, many or a class for expanded clones.

TRBD2	NA	TRBJ2-7	TRBV7-9	TGTGCCAGCAGCTTAGGGCTAGCGGGTACCTACGAGCAGTACTTC	CASSLGLAGTYEQYF
NA	NA	TRBJ2-1	TRBV5-1	TGCGCCAGCAGCTTAGCGGTATCCTCCTACAATGAGCAGTTCTTC	CASSLAVSSYNEQFF
TRBD2	NA	TRBJ2-1	TRBV29-1	TGCAGCGTTGTGGGGCGGGAGTACCCCAGCTCCTACAATGAGCAGTTCTTC	CSVVGREYPSSYNEQFF
NA	NA	TRBJ2-3	TRBV9	TGTGCCAGCAGCGTAGTTGGGGGACACAGCACAGATACGCAGTATTTT	CASSVVGGHSTDTQYF
NA	many	TRBJ2-7	TRBV28	TGTGCCAGCAGCCCTGGACAGTCCTACGAGCAGTACTTC	CASSPGQSYEQYF
TRBD2	NA	TRBJ2-2	TRBV4-2	TGTGCCAGCAGCCAAGATGTTGGTAGCGGGAGGCCCCCCGGGGAGCTGTTTTTT	CASSQDVGSGRPPGELFF
NA	NA	TRBJ1-3	TRBV29-1	TGCAGCGTTGCGACAGTTGGAAACACCATATATTTT	CSVATVGNTIYF
TRBD1	NA	TRBJ2-7	TRBV28	TGTGCCAGCAGAAGGGGCCGACAGGGGGCGGCCGAGCAGTACTTC	CASRRGRQGAAEQYF
NA	NA	TRBJ2-7	TRBV18	TGTGCCAGCTCGAAAGGGGCCCCCAGGTCCTACGAGCAGTACTTC	CASSKGAPRSYEQYF
NA	NA	TRBJ2-1	TRBV6-6	TGTGCCAGCAGGGCCAGAAGCTCCTACAATGAGCAGTTCTTC	CASRARSSYNEQFF
NA	few	TRBJ2-1	TRBV10-1	TGCGCCAGCAGTCCAAAGACCGCCCCGGGTCTCGGTGAGCAGTTCTTC	CASSPKTAPGLGEQFF
TRBD1	NA	TRBJ1-2	TRBV5-1	TGCGCCAGCAGGCCTGCCGGGACAGGTTTCTATGGCTACACCTTC	CASRPAGTGFYGYTF
NA	NA	TRBJ1-5	TRBV5-1	TGCGCCAGCAGCTTGGCAGGGGCTGGCAATCAGCCCCAGCATTTT	CASSLAGAGNQPQHF
NA	NA	TRBJ1-1	TRBV7-9	TGTGCCAGCAGCTTAGGACAGTTGAACACTGAAGCTTTCTTT	CASSLGQLNTEAFF
NA	NA	TRBJ2-7	TRBV29-1	TGCAGCGTTGATGGGGGGAGCAAATACGAGCAGTACTTC	CSVDGGSKYEQYF
TRBD2	many	TRBJ2-1	TRBV11-1	TGTGCCAGCAGCTTCAGGGAGGGATACAATGAGCAGTTCTTC	CASSFREGYNEQFF